Included here is one T cell receptor (beta chain) sequence, with context. Its antigen remains unknown. This sample is part of a study of T cell repertoires in cytomegalovirus infection. Study-wide findings and caveats: The ex vivo response showed dominance by HLA-C-restricted CMV-specific TCR beta clonotypes.

TCRdb reprocessed the reads via MiXCR and lists one record per CDR3 protein. This table has 200,000 or so distinct CDR3 sequences, 28% appearing once. The germline V gene encodes CDR1 MNHEY and CDR2 SVGAGI. This CDR3 comprises 15 residues. With 2 bases removed from V and 6 bases from J, the gap between germline ends came to 11 bases. This rearrangement joins TRBV6-5 to TRBJ1-6; a weak D match, TRBD1 (6 bases). This TCR came from a human donor in good health (CMV status not recorded). Some clones in this sample may be carry-over from other donors' samples. The specimen sequenced was PBMCs. The CDR3 DNA is TGTGCCAGCAGTTACGAGTGGGGGCTTAATTCACCCCTCCACTTT. Protein product: CASSYEWGLNSPLHF.